The 23 T cell receptor beta chains below come from one sample, sequenced in a study of OX40 agonist ivuxolimab in advanced cancers. Sequencing was performed with immunoSEQ multiplex PCR; in TCRdb, only in-frame clones are kept and a portion is missing. The sample shows over 85,000 clones, around 85% of them seen only once. Sequenced here: CD4+ or CD8+ T cells sorted from blood, sampled in a trial of the OX40 agonist ivuxolimab. Every receptor here comes from an adult with an advanced solid tumor such as melanoma, head and neck, liver or kidney cancer.

The genes are TRBV4-3 and TRBJ1-2; D possibly corresponds to TRBD1 (5 bases). The CDR3 consists of 12 residues. CDR1 and CDR2 (germline): LGHNA, YSLEER. Trimming pared 3 bases from V and 8 bases from J, leaving 10 bases between. CDR3 region: CASSHGGGGYTF. The CDR3 bases are TGCGCCAGCAGCCACGGGGGTGGCGGCTACACCTTC.

V gene TRBV7-8 combines with J gene TRBJ1-2, with no clear D. This CDR3 is built from 13 residues. Trimming took off 5 bases at V and 4 bases at J, with 11 bases between the two ends. Per the germline V gene, CDR1 is SGHVS and CDR2 is FQNEAQ. This chain's CDR3 is CASSPAETYGYTF. CDR3 DNA sequence: TGTGCCAGCAGCCCAGCAGAGACCTATGGCTACACCTTC.

A note on this clone: A junction end diverges from the germline sequence, so it may reflect a read error. This chain links TRBV7-7 with TRBJ2-1, with 10 bases lining up with TRBD1. The CDR3 spans 15 residues. In germline, CDR1 is SSHAT, CDR2 FNYEAQ (reference sequence). CDR3 in amino acids: CASSPRDRGIGEQFF. The CDR3 region has the DNA TGTGCTAGCAGCCCCCGGGACAGGGGTATAGGTGAGCAGTTCTTC.

This clone was counted between two and nine times. The chain recombines TRBV10-2 with TRBJ1-6; the D gene is possibly TRBD1 (5 bases). The germline V gene encodes CDR1 WSHSY and CDR2 SAAADI. This CDR3 is built from 12 residues. V lost 5 bases and J lost 7, with 6 bases in between. The CDR3 region is CASSRQNSPLHF. In nucleotides, the CDR3 is TGCGCCAGCAGTCGACAGAATTCACCCCTCCACTTT.

This clone showed up just once. One end of the junction does not line up with germline, which may come from a read error. This chain links TRBV7-9 with TRBJ2-7; D ambiguous. The CDR3 contains 12 residues. The germline CDR1 and CDR2 sequences are SEHNR and FQNEAQ (reference sequence). As DNA, the CDR3 is TGTGCCAGCAGCCCCGGTTCCTACGAGCGGTACTTC. This translates into CASSPGSYERYF.

This clone was observed a single time. The chain has TRBV7-3 and TRBJ2-1; D unclear. CDR1 and CDR2 (germline): SGHTA, FQGTGA. V was pared by 5 bases and J by 5 bases, with 13 bases between. The CDR3 totals 14 residues. As DNA, the CDR3 is TGTGCCAGCAGCCCCCCGAATTTGAACAATGAGCAGTTCTTC. It yields the protein CASSPPNLNNEQFF.

This clone was detected only once. The CDR3 loop is CASSLAGGYNEQFF. The CDR3 DNA reads TGTGCCAGCAGTTTAGCCGGAGGCTACAATGAGCAGTTCTTC. The chain uses TRBV28 and TRBJ2-1; maybe TRBD2 (5 bases). Germline V gene sequence: CDR1 MDHEN, CDR2 SYDVKM. V was cut by 2 bases and J by 3 bases, with 8 bases left in between. The CDR3 contains 14 residues.

The chain carries TRBV9 and TRBJ1-1; D is uncertain. This CDR3 comprises 14 residues. Trimming removed 2 bases from V and 4 bases from J, with 12 bases in between. Germline V gives CDR1 SGDLS, CDR2 YYNGEE. The CDR3 region is CASSVNSWGTEAFF. In DNA, the CDR3 is TGTGCCAGCAGCGTGAACTCCTGGGGCACTGAAGCTTTCTTT.

This clone appeared once. J is TRBJ2-7 and V is TRBV11-1, with TRBD1 matching 9 bases. Looked up from germline, CDR1 is SGHAT and CDR2 is FQDESV (reference sequence). The CDR3 has 15 amino acids. V shed 6 bases and J 3 bases; nucleotides not matched to a gene: 9. CDR3 sequence: CASSSPGQGLYEQYF. The CDR3 coding sequence is TGTGCCAGCAGTTCTCCGGGACAGGGCCTCTACGAGCAGTACTTC.

J is TRBJ1-6 and V is TRBV18, with 7 bases that match TRBD1. The CDR3 is made up of 15 amino acids. Germline values: CDR1 KGHSH, CDR2 LQKENI. Trimming cost V 1 base and J 9 bases; bases outside gene matches: 6. CDR3 nucleotide sequence: TGTGCCAGCTCACCACAGGGCCAGGGGGGTTCACCCCTCCACTTT. Encoded protein: CASSPQGQGGSPLHF.

The chain carries TRBV19 and TRBJ2-5; D is unclear. The DNA matches TRBJ2-7 better at its end, which makes the J call doubtful. The length of the CDR3 is 11 residues. The germline V gene encodes CDR1 LNHDA and CDR2 SQIVND (reference sequence). The CDR3 protein is CASSIGNEQYF. In nucleotides, the CDR3 is TGTGCCAGTAGTATAGGTAACGAGCAGTACTTC.

The chain uses TRBV18 and TRBJ2-1; D is perhaps TRBD2 (6 bases). Germline CDR1 and CDR2: KGHSH and LQKENI. This CDR3 has 12 amino acids. Trimming stripped 8 bases from V and 9 bases from J, with 14 bases between. CDR3 residues: CASRPGLGEQFF. In DNA form, the CDR3 reads TGTGCCAGCAGACCGGGACTGGGTGAGCAGTTCTTC.

This chain links TRBV11-2 with TRBJ1-1, with D hard to call. V dropped 3 bases and J dropped 0 bases, with 8 bases sitting between them. The CDR3 consists of 14 residues. Looked up from germline, CDR1 is SGHAT and CDR2 is FQNNGV. The chain's CDR3 is CASSFLGMNTEAFF. The DNA for the CDR3 is TGTGCCAGCAGCTTTCTGGGAATGAACACTGAAGCTTTCTTT.

V and J are TRBV6-5 and TRBJ1-1; D is undetermined. This CDR3 is built from 13 residues. Germline V gives CDR1 MNHEY, CDR2 SVGAGI. With 4 bases removed from V and 5 bases from J, the gap between germline ends came to 11 bases. The CDR3 DNA reads as TGTGCCAGCAGTTTTTCCCTTGGGACTGAAGCTTTCTTT. It codes for CASSFSLGTEAFF.

The count of this clone is one. This chain connects TRBV4-1 to TRBJ2-1; D ambiguous. The CDR3 spans 14 residues. V was trimmed by 4 bases and J by 3 bases, leaving 10 bases between them. Germline V gene sequence: CDR1 MGHRA, CDR2 YSYEKL. CDR3 DNA sequence: TGCGCCAGCAGCCCTCTACGGCTCTACAATGAGCAGTTCTTC. This codes for CASSPLRLYNEQFF.

The chain recombines TRBV18 with TRBJ1-1, with a tentative D call TRBD1 (6 bases). This CDR3 is built from 14 residues. Trimming shortened V by 3 bases and J by 4 bases, and 12 bases separated the two germline ends. Germline CDR1 KGHSH, CDR2 LQKENI. CDR3: CASSPGGLGTEAFF. CDR3 in DNA: TGTGCCAGCTCACCGGGGGGGCTCGGCACTGAAGCTTTCTTT. The full variable domain, its missing parts supplied by reference TRBV18 and TRBJ1-1, is NAGVMQNPRHLVRRRGQEARLRCSPMKGHSHVYWYRQLPEEGLKFMVYLQKENIIDESGMPKERFSAEFPKEGPSILRIQQVVRGDSAAYFCASSPGGLGTEAFFGQGTRLTVV.

The chain employs TRBV7-9 and TRBJ2-5, with 7 bases fitting TRBD2. Per germline, CDR1 SEHNR and CDR2 FQNEAQ (reference sequence). This CDR3 comprises 12 residues. With 3 bases clipped from V and 5 bases from J, the junction kept 0 bases outside the gene matches. CDR3 residues: CASSFGGETQYF. CDR3 bases: TGTGCCAGCAGCTTCGGGGGGGAGACCCAGTACTTC.

V usage is TRBV18 and J usage is TRBJ2-3; the D gene is possibly TRBD2 (5 bases). CDR3 length equals 14 residues. Germline V lookup: CDR1 KGHSH, CDR2 LQKENI. With 3 bases removed from V and 3 bases from J, the gap between germline ends came to 10 bases. The CDR3 coding sequence is TGTGCCAGCTCACCTTTATCGGGAACAGATACGCAGTATTTT. This sequence encodes CASSPLSGTDTQYF.

This clone appeared once. The chain employs TRBV9 and TRBJ2-7; no reliable D call. Germline CDR1 SGDLS, CDR2 YYNGEE. V shed 1 base and J shed 7 bases, with 18 bases lying between them. The CDR3 contains 15 residues. The CDR3 spells CASSVQGSEMGEQYF. The CDR3 nucleotides are TGTGCCAGCAGCGTACAAGGGTCCGAGATGGGGGAGCAGTACTTC.

CDR3 nucleotide sequence: TGTGCCAGTAGTATAGTAACAGGGGGCTATGGCTACACCTTC. It is translated as CASSIVTGGYGYTF. The V call is TRBV19, the J call TRBJ1-2; TRBD1 aligns across 8 bases. CDR1 is LNHDA, CDR2 SQIVND, per germline (reference sequence). The trim removed 1 base at V and 4 bases at J, leaving 2 bases unmatched. The CDR3 covers 14 residues.

This chain uses TRBV5-1 with TRBJ2-3; the D is unclear. This CDR3 comprises 15 residues. CDR1 and CDR2 from the germline V gene are SGHRS and YFSETQ. The V and J ends lost 3 bases and 4 bases respectively, with 15 bases between them. Here the CDR3 DNA reads TGCGCCAGCAGCTCGGCCTTGGGTATAGCAGATACGCAGTATTTT. It translates to CASSSALGIADTQYF.

This clone was found a few times. The chain combines TRBV30 with TRBJ2-5; D uncertain. Germline CDR1 and CDR2: GTSNPN and SVGIG (reference sequence). Trimming took 1 base from V and 5 from J, leaving 11 bases between them. There are 13 residues in the CDR3. CDR3 protein: CAWSAKSGETQYF. The CDR3 nucleotides are TGTGCCTGGAGTGCTAAGTCTGGGGAGACCCAGTACTTC.

The chain carries TRBV19 and TRBJ2-1; D is unclear. Germline V gene lookup returns CDR1 LNHDA and CDR2 SQIVND (reference sequence). There are 16 residues in the CDR3. With 5 bases removed from V and 0 bases from J, the gap between germline ends came to 14 bases. CDR3 sequence: CASSALRSGSYNEQFF. DNA of the CDR3: TGTGCCAGTAGTGCCCTCCGTTCGGGCTCCTACAATGAGCAGTTCTTC.